What follows is one TCR beta chain and its context. CDR1 and CDR2 (germline): SGHTA, FQGNSA. This CDR3 is built from 15 residues. Trimming stripped 3 bases from V and 1 base from J, with 12 bases between. The sample's time point: sample taken at primary tumor resection. Sequencing covered unsorted whole RNA taken from tumor, nontumor lung or frozen PBMC. Patients with untreated early-stage non-small cell lung cancer, numbering 72, were the donors. In the library, each TCR cDNA molecule bore its own unique molecular identifier. Via MiXCR, TCRdb re-called the 5' RACE reads, giving one row per CDR3 protein. The sample lists about 10,000 distinct CDR3 sequences, roughly 6% occurring once. The entry originates in a study of spatial heterogeneity in lung cancer. As for the study in general: Consistent detection of more beta-chain than alpha-chain sequences was observed.

The sequence was obtained from a male donor with early-stage non-small cell lung cancer. This chain uses TRBV7-2 with TRBJ1-1, with a tentative D call TRBD1 (6 bases). The source was PBMCs, collected at surgery. This chain's CDR3 is CASSFTDRQNTEAFF. CDR3 DNA sequence: TGTGCCAGCAGCTTCACCGACAGGCAGAACACTGAAGCTTTCTTT.